The 30 T cell receptor beta chains below were found in one sample sequenced in a study of breast tumors, draining lymph nodes, adjacent tissues. TCRdb fed the multiplex PCR reads into MiXCR, producing one record per CDR3 protein. This sample has 150,000 to 200,000 distinct CDR3 sequences, with 30% to 35% found just once. Samples came from axillary lymph nodes draining the breast cancer. The source material was axillary lymph node tissue. The receptor source for this set is a female donor with breast cancer. Some clones in this sample may be carry-over from other donors' samples.

The table lists this clonotype with many counts. The rearrangement joins TRBV29-1 to TRBJ2-7; D is perhaps TRBD2 (7 bases). Trimming pared 2 bases from V and 1 base from J, leaving 21 bases between. This CDR3 comprises 17 residues. The germline V gene encodes CDR1 SQVTM and CDR2 ANQGSEA. In DNA form, the CDR3 reads TGCAGCGTTGAATCGGGGTCCAGGCGGGGGCTGTCCTACGAGCAGTACTTC. Protein: CSVESGSRRGLSYEQYF.

As regards this clonotype: Just one base apart from a much larger clone, this may be a read error. The chain uses TRBV4-1 and TRBJ2-1; TRBD2 might be the D (6 bases). The CDR3 sequence is 15 residues long. Germline values: CDR1 MGHRA, CDR2 YSYEKL. As DNA, the CDR3 is TGCGCCAGCAGCCAAGTTACTAGCTCCTACGATGAGCAGTTCTTC. Protein sequence: CASSQVTSSYDEQFF.

The V and J genes are TRBV6-6 and TRBJ1-2; tentatively, D is TRBD1 (5 bases). CDR1 and CDR2 (germline): MNHNY, SVGAGI (reference sequence). The CDR3 loop spans 15 amino acids. The V end was cut by 5 bases, the J end by 0 bases, with 13 bases between. CDR3: CASSHQGGANYGYTF. The CDR3 nucleotides read TGTGCCAGCAGTCACCAGGGCGGAGCTAACTATGGCTACACCTTC.

This clonotype occurred many times. The chain couples TRBV20-1 to TRBJ1-4, with 8 bases lining up with TRBD1. V was clipped by 2 bases and J by 4 bases; unmatched bases: 6. This CDR3 is built from 15 residues. Germline-derived CDR1 and CDR2 are DFQATT and SNEGSKA (reference sequence). CDR3 protein: CSARKSDRVNEKLFF. The CDR3, as DNA: TGCAGTGCTAGAAAATCGGACAGGGTTAATGAAAAACTGTTTTTT.

This clonotype was counted many times. The genes are TRBV7-2 and TRBJ1-2; D is possibly TRBD1 (5 bases). Germline CDR1 reads SGHTA; CDR2 reads FQGNSA. This CDR3 comprises 15 residues. The V and J ends lost 1 base and 4 bases respectively, with 13 bases between them. Written as DNA, the CDR3 is TGTGCCAGCAGCTTAGGGGGGTCTGCGGGCTATGGCTACACCTTC. As protein: CASSLGGSAGYGYTF.

This clonotype was counted only a few times. The rearrangement uses TRBV6-6 and TRBJ1-1; possibly TRBD1 for D (5 bases). This CDR3 contains 14 residues. Between the trimmed V and J ends, which lost 4 bases and 4 bases, there was a span of 13 bases. CDR1 and CDR2 from the germline V gene are MNHNY and SVGAGI (reference sequence). The CDR3 sequence is CASSSVSGFTEAFF. The CDR3 nucleotides read TGTGCCAGCAGTTCCGTCTCAGGGTTCACTGAAGCTTTCTTT.

V gene TRBV24-1 combines with J gene TRBJ2-5, with 8 bases identical to TRBD2. V lost 1 base, J lost 3 bases, and 6 bases stayed unmatched. CDR1 is KGHDR and CDR2 is SFDVKD in the germline V gene. The CDR3 runs to 16 residues. Here the CDR3 reads CATSDFLLAGEETQYF. The CDR3, as DNA: TGTGCCACCAGTGATTTTCTTCTAGCGGGTGAAGAGACCCAGTACTTC.

A word on this clonotype: Just one base apart from a much larger clone, this may be a read error. The chain employs TRBV5-6 and TRBJ2-7; the D gene is possibly TRBD2 (5 bases). V lost 4 bases to trimming and J lost 6 bases, with 11 bases between them. This CDR3 has 12 residues. In germline, CDR1 is SGHDT, CDR2 YYEEEE. DNA of the CDR3: TGTGCCAGCAGCGGGTGGGGAGCCGAGCAGTACTTC. This translates into CASSGWGAEQYF. Full variable domain (remainder filled in from reference TRBV5-6 and TRBJ2-7): DAGVTQSPTHLIKTRGQQVTLRCSPKSGHDTVSWYQQALGQGPQFIFQYYEEEERQRGNFPDRFSGHQFPNYSSELNVNALLLGDSALYLCASSGWGAEQYFGPGTRLTVT.

This clonotype has a count of ten or more. This chain uses TRBV5-8 with TRBJ2-5, with D unresolved. The CDR3 length is 12 residues. V was shortened by 4 bases and J by 0 bases, with 4 bases between the two germline ends. The V gene's germline CDR1 is SGHTS and CDR2 YDEGEE. The CDR3 nucleotides read TGTGCCAGCAGCCTGCACCAAGAGACCCAGTACTTC. As protein: CASSLHQETQYF.

This clonotype was recorded many times. The rearrangement joins TRBV25-1 to TRBJ1-6; 8 bases line up with TRBD1. CDR1 and CDR2 (germline): MGHDK, SYGVNS. The CDR3 length is 17 residues. Trimming took 0 bases from V and 13 from J; bases not matched to a gene: 14. CDR3 residues: CASSEYLGRGPQAPLHF. The CDR3 region has the DNA TGTGCCAGCAGTGAATATCTTGGCAGGGGGCCCCAGGCGCCCCTCCACTTT.

The chain is built from TRBV20-1 and TRBJ2-3, with D possibly matching TRBD2 (7 bases). Trimming took off 2 bases at V and 3 bases at J, with 15 bases between the two ends. Germline lookup yields CDR1 DFQATT and CDR2 SNEGSKA (reference sequence). This CDR3 is 15 amino acids long. CDR3 sequence: CSARRGGAGTDTQYF. In DNA form, the CDR3 reads TGCAGTGCTAGAAGGGGGGGAGCAGGTACAGATACGCAGTATTTT.

This rearrangement joins TRBV6-1 to TRBJ2-7; D is unclear. Trimming stripped 1 base from V and 3 bases from J, with 16 bases between. The CDR3 loop spans 16 amino acids. Germline CDR1 is MNHNS and CDR2 is SASEGT. The CDR3 is CASSEGDLRPNYEQYF. CDR3 in DNA: TGTGCCAGCAGTGAAGGAGATCTTAGGCCGAACTACGAGCAGTACTTC.

This clonotype was seen many times. The chain recombines TRBV12-3 or TRBV12-4 with TRBJ1-6; D might be TRBD1 (5 bases). The CDR3 sequence is 15 residues long. Trimming shortened V by 4 bases and J by 9 bases, and 16 bases separated the two germline ends. The CDR3 loop is CASSSGTARSSPLHF. In DNA, the CDR3 is TGTGCCAGCAGTTCCGGGACGGCGAGGAGTTCACCCCTCCACTTT.

The sample holds many counts of this clonotype. This chain uses TRBV10-1 with TRBJ1-6, with 9 bases fitting TRBD1. CDR1 is WNHNN and CDR2 is SYGVQD in the germline V gene (reference sequence). The ends lost 5 bases at V and 7 bases at J; junction bases unmatched: 3. This CDR3 is 14 amino acids long. The CDR3 is CASSPGQGNSPLHF. In nucleotides, the CDR3 is TGCGCCAGCAGTCCCGGACAGGGGAATTCACCCCTCCACTTT.

There are many counts of this clonotype. V gene TRBV20-1 combines with J gene TRBJ2-5, with 9 bases lining up with TRBD2. With V trimmed by 0 bases and J by 5 bases, 10 bases remained unmatched. Germline V gives CDR1 DFQATT, CDR2 SNEGSKA (reference sequence). CDR3 size: 16 residues. CDR3 residues: CSARDMRRGGRETQYF. The CDR3 DNA follows: TGCAGTGCTAGAGATATGCGGCGGGGGGGCCGGGAGACCCAGTACTTC.

Comment on this clonotype: A read error may produce the germline difference seen at one junction end. V gene TRBV20-1 combines with J gene TRBJ2-7; 10 bases match TRBD2. CDR3 length equals 15 residues. Germline assignment: CDR1 DFQATT and CDR2 SNEGSKA (reference sequence). The CDR3 nucleotides are TGCAGTGCTAGCACCAGCGGGGGGGCCCACTACGAGCAGTACTTT. As protein: CSASTSGGAHYEQYF.

Note on this clonotype: This sequence may be a read error, since a much larger clone differs from it by one base. The V and J genes are TRBV10-1 and TRBJ2-1; D not resolved. Germline CDR1 and CDR2: WNHNN and SYGVQD (reference sequence). The CDR3 totals 13 residues. The CDR3 here is CASSDFSCNEQFF. The DNA for the CDR3 is TGCGCCAGCAGTGATTTTTCCTGCAATGAGCAGTTCTTC.

As regards this clonotype: At one end the junction does not follow the germline gene, possibly because of a read error. The gene calls are TRBV4-2 and TRBJ1-4, with TRBD1 matching over 7 bases. The CDR3 covers 13 residues. Germline-derived CDR1 and CDR2 are LGHNA and YNFKEQ. CDR3 DNA sequence: TGTGCCAGCAGCCAAGATCAGGGACAGATTTCGTTATTT. This gives the protein CASSQDQGQISLF.

With respect to this clonotype: A much larger clone lies a single base off, so this may be a read error. V gene TRBV7-2 combines with J gene TRBJ2-7, with D maybe TRBD2 (6 bases). Germline loops: CDR1 SGHTA, CDR2 FQGNSA. The CDR3 sequence is 15 residues long. CDR3 sequence: CASSLGSAGSAEQHF. CDR3 nucleotide sequence: TGTGCCAGCAGCTTAGGAAGCGCCGGGAGCGCCGAGCAGCACTTC.

Comment on this clonotype: This could be a read error, since a much larger clone is one nucleotide away. This chain connects TRBV7-2 to TRBJ2-1; the match to TRBD2 covers 8 bases. Germline V gene lookup returns CDR1 SGHTA and CDR2 FQGNSA. The CDR3 is 15 amino acids. The junction had 11 bases not matched to a gene; V was cut back by 4 bases and J by 9 bases. CDR3 region: CASSYMGPAGVEQFF. The DNA of the CDR3 is TGTGCCAGCAGCTATATGGGACCAGCGGGAGTTGAGCAGTTCTTC.

Concerning this clonotype: The conserved final phenylalanine or tryptophan is absent from the CDR3, which likely points to a read error. The DNA is left out, because the CDR3 cannot be placed on it with certainty; the CDR3 is given as TCRdb lists it. This sequence joins TRBV9 and TRBJ2-3; the table names TRBD2, a call not compared with the DNA. The germline CDR1 and CDR2 sequences are SGDLS and YYNGEE. Ends included, the CDR3 has 10 residues. CDR3 region: CASSKGLAGG.

The sample holds one count of this clonotype. V usage is TRBV6-5 and J usage is TRBJ1-2; 8 bases map to TRBD1. The CDR3 is made up of 17 amino acids. The V gene end was trimmed by 1 base and the J gene end by 8 bases; junction bases not matched to a gene: 15. CDR1 and CDR2 from the germline V gene are MNHEY and SVGAGI. The CDR3 spells CASSYYPSRTGRDGYTF. In DNA, the CDR3 is TGTGCCAGCAGTTACTATCCCTCGCGGACAGGGAGGGACGGCTACACCTTC.

This rearrangement joins TRBV11-2 to TRBJ1-1; D ambiguous. Trimming cost V 0 bases and J 11 bases, with 10 bases left between them. CDR3 length: 12 amino acids. The germline CDR1 and CDR2 sequences are SGHAT and FQNNGV. DNA for the CDR3: TGTGCCAGCAGCTTAGAACGAGGCGGCGCTTTCTTT. Translation gives CASSLERGGAFF.

V usage is TRBV7-9 and J usage is TRBJ1-1; D remains ambiguous. The CDR3 contains 13 residues. Germline V gives CDR1 SEHNR, CDR2 FQNEAQ (reference sequence). V lost 8 bases and J 3 bases, leaving 13 bases between the germline ends. CDR3 amino acids: CASAELQDTEAFF. In DNA, the CDR3 is TGTGCCAGCGCAGAACTCCAAGACACTGAAGCTTTCTTT.

There are many counts of this clonotype. The V and J genes are TRBV29-1 and TRBJ2-5; 7 nucleotides align to TRBD2. Losses at the gene ends were 6 bases for V and 2 bases for J; bases not matched to a gene: 3. Looked up from germline, CDR1 is SQVTM and CDR2 is ANQGSEA. The CDR3 has 12 residues. The CDR3 spells CSVRTRQETQYF. DNA for the CDR3: TGCAGCGTCCGGACTAGGCAAGAGACCCAGTACTTC.

The chain employs TRBV6-2 or TRBV6-3 and TRBJ1-5; D unclear. Between the trimmed V and J ends, which lost 10 bases and 6 bases, there was a span of 16 bases. This CDR3 comprises 13 residues. CDR1 and CDR2 from the germline V gene are MNHEY and SVGEGT. The CDR3 region has the DNA TGTGCCACCGGAGGTCTGGTAGGTCAGCCCCAGCATTTT. Protein product: CATGGLVGQPQHF.

This clonotype was counted many times. The V and J genes are TRBV6-5 and TRBJ2-2; 9 bases line up with TRBD2. The CDR3 is 15 residues long. Trimming removed 7 bases from V and 0 bases from J; junction bases left unmatched: 3. Germline-derived CDR1 and CDR2 are MNHEY and SVGAGI. The CDR3, as DNA: TGTGCCAGCACTAGCGGGGCACCGAACACCGGGGAGCTGTTTTTT. This translates into CASTSGAPNTGELFF.

The sample holds many counts of this clonotype. This sequence joins TRBV6-6 and TRBJ1-4; D is ambiguous. Germline V gives CDR1 MNHNY, CDR2 SVGAGI (reference sequence). The CDR3 has 12 residues. With 8 bases removed from V and 7 bases from J, the gap between germline ends came to 11 bases. CDR3 loop: CASGEGGEKLFF. The CDR3 region has the DNA TGTGCCAGCGGAGAAGGAGGTGAAAAACTGTTTTTT.

Note on this clonotype: The junction shows a germline mismatch at one end, possibly a read error. The chain is built from TRBV20-1 and TRBJ1-6, with D unresolved. This CDR3 has 18 residues. Germline V gene sequence: CDR1 DFQATT, CDR2 SNEGSKA (reference sequence). CDR3 region: CSARDPGLAVSYNSPLHF. CDR3 DNA sequence: TGCAGTGCTAGAGACCCTGGACTAGCGGTCTCCTACAATTCACCCCTCCACTTT.

This clonotype has a count of ten or more. The V and J genes are TRBV20-1 and TRBJ2-6; unclear D gene. The germline CDR1 and CDR2 sequences are DFQATT and SNEGSKA (reference sequence). The CDR3 contains 15 residues. Trimming removed 1 base from V and 0 bases from J, with 7 bases in between. The chain's CDR3 is CSARVRVSGANVLTF. The CDR3 nucleotides are TGCAGTGCTAGAGTTAGGGTCTCTGGGGCCAACGTCCTGACTTTC.